These T cell receptor beta chains were read from a single sample in a study of blood T cell repertoires in COVID-19. The assay was immunoSEQ multiplex PCR, and TCRdb's table has in-frame clones only and misses some. The table has around 130,000 clones, 84% seen once. Input material: peripheral blood. Receptors were obtained from a man aged 60 to 75 with acute or convalescent COVID-19. CDR3s include the opening cysteine and the closing phenylalanine or tryptophan. The D gene is left open where the match is weak. Expanded clones get a size class; other rows say once, few or many, or leave the size out.

few	.	TRBJ2-7	TRBV27	CASSLTGHASNYEQYF	TGTGCCAGCAGTTTAACGGGTCACGCGTCCAACTACGAGCAGTACTTC
.	TRBD2	TRBJ2-7	TRBV30	CAWSVFAGGEQYF	TGTGCCTGGAGTGTGTTTGCGGGAGGAGAGCAGTACTTC
.	.	TRBJ2-3	TRBV4-1	CASSLRLDATDTQYF	TGCGCCAGCAGCCTTCGACTAGACGCCACAGATACGCAGTATTTT
.	TRBD1	TRBJ2-7	TRBV19	CASSGQGGPYEQYF	TGTGCCAGTAGCGGACAGGGAGGTCCCTACGAGCAGTACTTC
.	TRBD1	TRBJ1-5	TRBV11-2	CASSSDRENQPQHF	TGTGCCAGCAGCTCGGACAGGGAAAATCAGCCCCAGCATTTT
.	TRBD1	TRBJ1-1	TRBV5-1	CASSVDRAGTEAFF	TGCGCCAGCAGCGTGGACAGGGCGGGCACTGAAGCTTTCTTT
.	.	TRBJ1-4	TRBV5-8	CASSLQAINEKLFF	TGTGCCAGCAGCTTACAGGCGATTAATGAAAAACTGTTTTTT
.	.	TRBJ1-2	TRBV10-3	CAISDGGRSYTF	TGTGCCATCAGTGATGGAGGGAGGAGCTACACCTTC
few	.	TRBJ2-1	TRBV24-1	CATSDFGGRNEQFF	TGTGCCACCAGTGATTTTGGGGGCCGGAATGAGCAGTTCTTC
once	TRBD2	TRBJ2-1	TRBV5-4	CASSGGLASYNEQFF	TGTGCCAGCAGCGGGGGACTAGCGTCCTACAATGAGCAGTTCTTC
.	TRBD1	TRBJ1-1	TRBV6-5	CASSSTGDTEAFF	TGTGCCAGCAGTTCTACAGGGGACACTGAAGCTTTCTTT
.	TRBD1	TRBJ2-1	TRBV29-1	CSVEAGTGDYNEQFF	TGCAGCGTTGAGGCCGGGACAGGGGACTACAATGAGCAGTTCTTC
once	TRBD2	TRBJ2-2	TRBV5-5	CASSLEVGGREEELFF	TGTGCCAGCAGCTTGGAGGTGGGAGGGCGGGAAGAGGAGCTGTTTTTT
.	TRBD1	TRBJ2-7	TRBV30	CAWSWGQGTGEQYF	TGTGCCTGGAGTTGGGGACAGGGAACTGGCGAGCAGTACTTC
.	.	TRBJ2-3	TRBV24-1	CATSDLKTSRGSTDTQYF	TGTGCCACCAGTGATTTGAAGACTAGTCGTGGAAGTACAGATACGCAGTATTTT
few	.	TRBJ2-3	TRBV4-1	CASSQDPALVDTDTQYF	TGCGCCAGCAGCCAAGACCCCGCGCTAGTGGACACAGATACGCAGTATTTT
once	.	TRBJ2-5	TRBV11-2	CASSLGSQETQYF	TGTGCCAGCAGCTTAGGCAGCCAAGAGACCCAGTACTTC
few	TRBD1	TRBJ1-6	TRBV3-1/TRBV3-2	CASSQVRGQNSPLHF	TGTGCCAGCAGCCAAGTAAGGGGGCAGAATTCACCCCTCCACTTT
.	TRBD2	TRBJ2-7	TRBV5-1	CASSQRLAGLPGEQYF	TGCGCCAGCAGCCAGAGACTAGCGGGGTTGCCGGGTGAGCAGTACTTC
.	TRBD2	TRBJ2-2	TRBV9	CASSVRLAVNTGELFF	TGTGCCAGCAGCGTAAGACTAGCGGTTAACACCGGGGAGCTGTTTTTT
.	TRBD2	TRBJ2-3	TRBV4-2	CASSQDRELAGGSTQYF	TGTGCCAGCAGCCAAGATAGGGAATTAGCGGGGGGATCGACGCAGTATTTT
.	TRBD1	TRBJ2-7	TRBV12-3/TRBV12-4	CASTWTGAGEQYF	TGTGCCAGCACCTGGACAGGGGCGGGCGAGCAGTACTTC
.	.	TRBJ2-7	TRBV3-1/TRBV3-2	CASSLGVQNSYEQYF	TGTGCCAGCAGCCTAGGGGTACAGAACTCCTACGAGCAGTACTTC
.	.	TRBJ2-3	TRBV5-8	CASSHNGLGLDTQYF	TGTGCCAGCAGTCATAATGGACTGGGTCTCGATACGCAGTATTTT
.	TRBD1	TRBJ1-2	TRBV18	CASLPGQGNGYTF	TGTGCCAGCTTACCGGGACAGGGTAATGGCTACACCTTC
.	TRBD2	TRBJ2-7	TRBV7-2	CASSFGLADYEQYF	TGTGCCAGCAGCTTTGGACTAGCGGACTACGAGCAGTACTTC
.	TRBD1	TRBJ1-2	TRBV5-1	CASSERTGIKANYGYTF	TGCGCCAGCAGCGAGAGGACAGGAATAAAAGCTAACTATGGCTACACCTTC
.	TRBD2	TRBJ2-1	TRBV5-1	CASSLGGLASYNEQFF	TGCGCCAGCAGCCTGGGTGGACTAGCGTCTTACAATGAGCAGTTCTTC
.	TRBD1	TRBJ1-6	TRBV9	CASSLGQGAGSPLHF	TGTGCCAGCAGCCTTGGACAGGGGGCAGGATCACCCCTCCACTTT
.	.	TRBJ2-3	TRBV19	CASQGTLLDTQYF	TGTGCCAGCCAAGGGACACTGCTGGATACGCAGTATTTT
.	TRBD2	TRBJ2-3	TRBV12-5	CASVLTSGTDTQYF	TGTGCTAGTGTCTTGACTAGCGGCACAGATACGCAGTATTTT
.	.	TRBJ2-2	TRBV3-1/TRBV3-2	CASSQVRTGELFF	TGTGCCAGCAGCCAAGTTAGAACCGGGGAGCTGTTTTTT
.	.	TRBJ2-7	TRBV19	CASSDSYYEQYF	TGTGCCAGTAGTGACAGCTACTACGAGCAGTACTTC
.	TRBD2	TRBJ2-7	TRBV12-5	CASGYGLSGMGYEQYF	TGTGCTAGTGGTTACGGGCTTAGCGGGATGGGGTACGAGCAGTACTTC
.	.	TRBJ1-4	TRBV4-1	CASSLGVLEKLFF	TGCGCCAGCAGCCTCGGGGTTCTTGAAAAACTGTTTTTT